What follows is one T cell receptor beta chain and its context. The sample belongs to a study of technical replicates of blood from a handful of donors. Assay: immunoSEQ multiplex PCR; the TCRdb copy retains only in-frame clones and omits some. Of more than 90,000 clones detected, around 96% appear once; the ten largest clones hold roughly 0.39%. Germline CDR1 is LNHDA and CDR2 is SQIVND (reference sequence). CDR3 size: 11 residues. Trimming took off 4 bases at V and 4 bases at J, with 2 bases between the two ends. Sequencing used T cells isolated from PBMCs. V usage is TRBV19 and J usage is TRBJ2-1; D call uncertain. The origin of this receptor is a human donor in good health. CDR3 residues: CASSTYNEQFF. The CDR3 nucleotides read TGTGCCAGTAGTACGTACAATGAGCAGTTCTTC.